This T cell receptor beta chain was recorded in a study of T cells in localized non-small cell lung cancer (dated by TCRdb to 2019 to 2021). Looking at the study overall: The study analyzed T cell repertoires of roughly 220 early-stage NSCLC patients, comparing tumors and uninvolved tumor-adjacent lungs. Of the NSCLC patients, fewer than 150 were male and approximately 100 were female, and the mean age was about 69 years. All 240 or so NSCLC patients in the cohort were treatment-naive and had localized lung tumors that were resected.

The germline V gene sets CDR1 to ENHRY and CDR2 to SYGVKD. Trimming takes 10 bases from V and 2 bases from J, and the germline ends sit 9 bases apart. Counted from cysteine to phenylalanine, this CDR3 has 11 amino acids. The sequence is cut down to CDR3 DNA, 33 bases in frame from base 1. General study outcomes and caveats: Because multi-region sequencing of the tumors was not done, intratumor heterogeneity could not be ruled out. The highest T cell clonality was observed in uninvolved tumor-adjacent lung, where clonality exceeded that of tumor, suggesting that antigenic responses were more focused in uninvolved tumor-adjacent lung. Since the design was exploratory, TCR variables were selected using unadjusted p-values with no false-discovery rate correction. Higher T cell density in blood was associated with longer overall survival, whereas higher clonality in adjacent lung was associated with shorter survival. Of the top 100 tumor clones, a median of roughly 53 were detected in paired uninvolved adjacent lung; approximately 30 were also among that lung's top 100.

At diagnosis, tumor, uninvolved tumor-adjacent lung and peripheral blood were collected and then preserved as a mix of FFPE and fresh-frozen material. Blood samples were analyzed as peripheral blood mononuclear cells for TCR repertoire profiling. The immunoSEQ Assay was used to sequence TCR beta CDR3 regions from DNA. Regarding the original processing steps: T cell density was computed as TCR beta template counts normalized to usable DNA estimated by amplifying housekeeping genes. Richness was estimated using the preseqR package, with extrapolation to 400,000 templates for PBMC samples and to 120,000 templates for tissue samples. Clonality was calculated as one minus Pielou's evenness. Tissue-enriched TCRs were identified through differential abundance testing performed on productive amino-acid clonotypes, with a minimum total count of 5 and an alpha of 0.1. The Jaccard Index and the Morisita Overlap Index were used to measure how much the repertoires overlapped between compartments. TCR beta CDR3s were clustered by GLIPH together with public tetramer-defined viral CDR3s, and at least three viral sequences plus V-gene enrichment were required for viral motifs. TCRdb limited this immuneACCESS table to in-frame rearrangements with V and J called. A share of clones is missing; checked studies link under half to unresolved V genes, and the rest is unexplained. V and J calls and clone size are those listed in that table; D and trimming were worked out from the DNA. A total of about 45,000 clones appear in this sample, 81% of them only once. The ten largest clones represent roughly 18% of the sample.

About this clone: The target of this receptor is not known. No qualities accompany the bases; no much larger clone lies one base away.

This specimen was peripheral blood mononuclear cells, taken before any cancer treatment. This sequence uses TRBV10-3 and TRBJ2-7; TRBD2 is a weak D gene call, 6 bases matching. This clonotype was sampled from a man aged 35-75 years with stage III lung adenocarcinoma. The DNA sequence is TGTGCCACCGGGACTGCCTACGAGCAGTACTTC. Its product reads: CATGTAYEQYF.